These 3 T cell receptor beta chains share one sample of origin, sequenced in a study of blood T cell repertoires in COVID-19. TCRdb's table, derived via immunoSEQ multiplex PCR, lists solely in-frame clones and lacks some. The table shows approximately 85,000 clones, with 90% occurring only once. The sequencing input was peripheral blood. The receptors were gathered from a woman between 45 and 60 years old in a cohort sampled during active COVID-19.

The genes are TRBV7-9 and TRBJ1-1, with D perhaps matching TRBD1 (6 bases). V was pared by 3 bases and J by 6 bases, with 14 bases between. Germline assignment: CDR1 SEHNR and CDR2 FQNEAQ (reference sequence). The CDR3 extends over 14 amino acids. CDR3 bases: TGTGCCAGCAGCTTGGGACACGGGGTACCTGAAGCTTTCTTT. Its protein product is CASSLGHGVPEAFF.

The CDR3 spells CASSSKRARGRAGNTIYF. CDR3 in DNA: TGTGCCAGCAGCAGTAAACGGGCCAGGGGCAGGGCTGGAAACACCATATATTTT. This chain uses TRBV7-3 with TRBJ1-3, with D possibly being TRBD1 (6 bases). V lost 5 bases and J 2 bases, leaving 22 bases between the germline ends. The CDR3 sequence is 18 residues long. CDR1 SGHTA and CDR2 FQGTGA come from the germline V gene.

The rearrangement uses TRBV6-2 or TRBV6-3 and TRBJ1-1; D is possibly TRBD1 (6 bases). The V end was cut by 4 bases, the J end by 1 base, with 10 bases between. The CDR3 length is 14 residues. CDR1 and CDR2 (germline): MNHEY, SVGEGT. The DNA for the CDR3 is TGTGCCAGCAGTTGGCAGGGGAGGAACACTGAAGCTTTCTTT. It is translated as CASSWQGRNTEAFF.